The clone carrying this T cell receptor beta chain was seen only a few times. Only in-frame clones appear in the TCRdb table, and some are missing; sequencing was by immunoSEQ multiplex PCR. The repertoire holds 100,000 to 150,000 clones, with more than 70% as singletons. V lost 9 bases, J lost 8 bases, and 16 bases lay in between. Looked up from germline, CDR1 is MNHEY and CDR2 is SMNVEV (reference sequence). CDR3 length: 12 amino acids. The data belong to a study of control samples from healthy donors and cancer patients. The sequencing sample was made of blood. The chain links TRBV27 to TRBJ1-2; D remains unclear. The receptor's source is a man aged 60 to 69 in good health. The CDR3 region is CARSGPRRGYTF. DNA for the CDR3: TGTGCCAGATCCGGGCCCCGGCGAGGCTACACCTTC.